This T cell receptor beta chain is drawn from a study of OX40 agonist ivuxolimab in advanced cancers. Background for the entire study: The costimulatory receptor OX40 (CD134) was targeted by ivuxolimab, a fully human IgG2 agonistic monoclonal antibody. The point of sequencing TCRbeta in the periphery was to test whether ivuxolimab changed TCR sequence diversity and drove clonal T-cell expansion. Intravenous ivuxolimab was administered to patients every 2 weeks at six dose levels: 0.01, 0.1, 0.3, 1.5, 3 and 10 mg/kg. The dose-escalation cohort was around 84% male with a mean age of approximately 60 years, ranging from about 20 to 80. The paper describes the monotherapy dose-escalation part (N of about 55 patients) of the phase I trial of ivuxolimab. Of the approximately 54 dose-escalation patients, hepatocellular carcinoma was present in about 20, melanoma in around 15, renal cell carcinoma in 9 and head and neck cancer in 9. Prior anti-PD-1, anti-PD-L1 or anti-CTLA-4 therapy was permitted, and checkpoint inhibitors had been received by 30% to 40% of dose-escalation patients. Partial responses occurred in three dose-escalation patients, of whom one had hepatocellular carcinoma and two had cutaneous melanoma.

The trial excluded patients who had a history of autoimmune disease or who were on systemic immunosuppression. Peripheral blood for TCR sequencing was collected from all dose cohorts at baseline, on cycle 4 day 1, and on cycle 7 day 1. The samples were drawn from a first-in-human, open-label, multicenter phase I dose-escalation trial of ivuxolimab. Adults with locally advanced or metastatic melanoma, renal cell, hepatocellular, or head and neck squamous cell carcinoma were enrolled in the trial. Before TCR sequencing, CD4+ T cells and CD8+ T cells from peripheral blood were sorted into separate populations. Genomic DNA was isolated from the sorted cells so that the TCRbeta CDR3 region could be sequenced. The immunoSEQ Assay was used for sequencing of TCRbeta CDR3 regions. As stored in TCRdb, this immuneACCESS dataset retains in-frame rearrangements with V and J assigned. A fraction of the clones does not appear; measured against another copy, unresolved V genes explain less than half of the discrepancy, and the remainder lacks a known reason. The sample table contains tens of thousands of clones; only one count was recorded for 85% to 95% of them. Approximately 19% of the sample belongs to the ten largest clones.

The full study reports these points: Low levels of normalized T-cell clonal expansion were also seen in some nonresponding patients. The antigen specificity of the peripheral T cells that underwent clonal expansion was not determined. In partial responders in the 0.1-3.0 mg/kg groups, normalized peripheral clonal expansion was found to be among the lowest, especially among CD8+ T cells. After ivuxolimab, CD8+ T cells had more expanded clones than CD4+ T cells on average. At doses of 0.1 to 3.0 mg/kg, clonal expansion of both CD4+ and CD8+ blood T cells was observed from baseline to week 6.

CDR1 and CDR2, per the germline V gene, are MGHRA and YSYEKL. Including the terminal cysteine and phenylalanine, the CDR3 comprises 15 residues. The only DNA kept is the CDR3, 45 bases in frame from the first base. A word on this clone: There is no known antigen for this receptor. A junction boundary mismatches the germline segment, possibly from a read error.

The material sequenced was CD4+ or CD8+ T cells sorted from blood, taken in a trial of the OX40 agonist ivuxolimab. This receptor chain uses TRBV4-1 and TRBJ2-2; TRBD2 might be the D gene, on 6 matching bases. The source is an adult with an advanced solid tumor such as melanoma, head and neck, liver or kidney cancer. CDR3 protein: CASSQDRYTRRGAVF. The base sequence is TGCGCCAGCAGCCAAGATCGCTATACTCGGCGGGGAGCTGTTTTT.